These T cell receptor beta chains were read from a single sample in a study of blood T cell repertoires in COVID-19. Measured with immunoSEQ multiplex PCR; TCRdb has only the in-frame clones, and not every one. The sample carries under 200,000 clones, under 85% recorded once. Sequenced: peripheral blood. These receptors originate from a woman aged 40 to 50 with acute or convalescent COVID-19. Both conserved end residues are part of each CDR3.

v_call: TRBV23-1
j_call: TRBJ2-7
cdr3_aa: CASSQGLRNAIRGVESNEQYF

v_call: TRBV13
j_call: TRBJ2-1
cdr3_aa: CASNSGRGDEQFF

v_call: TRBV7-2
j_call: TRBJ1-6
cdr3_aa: CASSLDRASPLHF

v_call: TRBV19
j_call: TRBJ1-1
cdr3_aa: CASSRQGNTEAFF

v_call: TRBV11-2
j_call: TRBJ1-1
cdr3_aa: CASSLGVYTEAFF

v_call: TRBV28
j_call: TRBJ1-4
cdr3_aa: CASSDRAGNEKLFF

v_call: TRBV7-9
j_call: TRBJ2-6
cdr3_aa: CASSLGVDSISGANVLTF

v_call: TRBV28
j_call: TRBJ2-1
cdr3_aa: CASSPTGLPIWGNEQFF

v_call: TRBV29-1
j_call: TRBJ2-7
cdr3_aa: CSGRQGREQYF

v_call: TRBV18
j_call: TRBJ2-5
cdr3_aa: CASSPTGHQETQYF

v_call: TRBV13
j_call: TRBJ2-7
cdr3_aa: CASSTGLSSYEQYF

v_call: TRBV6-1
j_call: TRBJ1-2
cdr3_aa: CASSESTGLYGYTF

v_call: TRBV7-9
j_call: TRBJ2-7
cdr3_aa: CASSYPLRGGILYEQYF

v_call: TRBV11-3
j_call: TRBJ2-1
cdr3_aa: CASSLDGQGLYNEQFF

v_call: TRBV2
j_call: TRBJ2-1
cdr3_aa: CASSDPPSGYNEQFF

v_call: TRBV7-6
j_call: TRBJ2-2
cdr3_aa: CASSFLAGNTGELFF

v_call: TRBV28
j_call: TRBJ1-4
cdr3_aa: CASSPGGGFSEKLFF

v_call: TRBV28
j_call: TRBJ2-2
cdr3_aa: CASEATNTGELFF

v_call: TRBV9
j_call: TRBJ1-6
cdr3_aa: CASSVTGSSSPLHF

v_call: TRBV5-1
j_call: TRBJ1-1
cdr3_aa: CASSLVGEAEAFF

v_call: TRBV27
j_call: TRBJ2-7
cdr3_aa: CASKSGGEQYF

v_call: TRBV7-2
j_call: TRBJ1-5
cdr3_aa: CASSSTGGPQHF

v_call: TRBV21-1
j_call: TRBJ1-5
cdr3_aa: CASSNFFRAQGKAGTQPQHF

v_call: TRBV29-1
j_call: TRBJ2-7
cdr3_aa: CSVWTGWAPGEQYF

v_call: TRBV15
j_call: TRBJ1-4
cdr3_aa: CATSRDRTGVGEKLFF

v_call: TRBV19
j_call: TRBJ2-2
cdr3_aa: CASTRQRGNRYTGELFF

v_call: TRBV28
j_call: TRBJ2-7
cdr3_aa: CASSSGQSTEQYF

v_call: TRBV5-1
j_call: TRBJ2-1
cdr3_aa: CASSRPGGNEQFF

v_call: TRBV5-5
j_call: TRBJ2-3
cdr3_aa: CASSFQTSGGTDTQYF

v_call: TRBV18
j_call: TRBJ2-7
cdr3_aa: CASSRESLADEQYF

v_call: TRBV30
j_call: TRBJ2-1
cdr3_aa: CAWSEPGQGAFRPFF

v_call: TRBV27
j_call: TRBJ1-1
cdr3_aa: CASGDSENTEAFF

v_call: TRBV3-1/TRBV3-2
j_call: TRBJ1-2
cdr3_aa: CASSLATGTHGYTF

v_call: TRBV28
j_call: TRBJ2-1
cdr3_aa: CASSLLREQFF

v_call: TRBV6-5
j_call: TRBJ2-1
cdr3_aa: CASSYSLLANEQFF

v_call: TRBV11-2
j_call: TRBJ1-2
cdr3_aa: CASSYNRGGYTF

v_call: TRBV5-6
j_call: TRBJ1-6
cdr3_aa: CASSPEGGYNSPLHF

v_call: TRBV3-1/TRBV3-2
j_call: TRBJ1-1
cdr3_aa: CASSQDRRVGNTEAFF

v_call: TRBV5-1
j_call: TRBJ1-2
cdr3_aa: CASSQQGAGGYGYTF

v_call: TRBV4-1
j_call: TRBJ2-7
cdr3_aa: CASSLGASQGYEQYF

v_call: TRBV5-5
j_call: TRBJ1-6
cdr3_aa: CASSLTGQSPLHF

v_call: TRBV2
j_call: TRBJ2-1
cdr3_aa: CATTLDSGRSGNEQFF

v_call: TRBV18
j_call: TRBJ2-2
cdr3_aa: CASSPRSTGELFF

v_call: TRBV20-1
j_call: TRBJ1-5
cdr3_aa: CSASSRGNQPQHF

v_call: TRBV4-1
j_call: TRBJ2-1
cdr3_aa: CASSQEPGLYNEQFF

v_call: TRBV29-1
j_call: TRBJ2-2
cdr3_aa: CSVEDGIRGTGELFF

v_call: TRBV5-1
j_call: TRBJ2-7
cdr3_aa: CASSFGAQAVYEQYF

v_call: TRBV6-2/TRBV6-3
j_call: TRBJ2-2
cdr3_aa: CASSQAGAGTGELFF

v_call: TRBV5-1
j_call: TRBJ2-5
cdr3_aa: CASSLWTGGGETQYF

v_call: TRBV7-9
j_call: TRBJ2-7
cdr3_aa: CASSSMTGTGMAYEQYF

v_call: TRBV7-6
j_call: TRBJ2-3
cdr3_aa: CASSLSGSATDTQYF